Below, 11 T cell receptor beta chains from the same sample are listed, as sequenced in a study of cytomegalovirus exposure and HLA in healthy donors. The PCR had 60 Vbeta and 13 Jbeta primers. The repertoire was sequenced with immunoSEQ multiplex PCR; TCRdb's copy has only in-frame clones and lacks some. The sample records about 140,000 clones, more than 60% being singletons. Sample: PBMCs. The source is a female donor in good health and CMV-seronegative.

The J gene is TRBJ2-6, the V gene TRBV27; 7 nucleotides match TRBD1. This CDR3 has 15 amino acids. Unmatched junction bases numbered 3, after V lost 5 bases and J lost 2 bases. Germline lookup yields CDR1 MNHEY and CDR2 SMNVEV (reference sequence). The CDR3 is CASSPQGAGANVLTF. CDR3 bases: TGTGCCAGCAGTCCCCAGGGGGCTGGGGCCAACGTCCTGACTTTC.

The chain recombines TRBV27 with TRBJ2-5, with 12 positions matching TRBD2. The J call may not be correct, given that the DNA end is closer to TRBJ2-7. The CDR3 runs to 14 residues. Germline CDR1 is MNHEY and CDR2 is SMNVEV (reference sequence). CDR3 DNA: TGTGCCAGCAGTTGGACTAGCGGGGCTTTCGAGCAGTACTTC. Translated: CASSWTSGAFEQYF.

The chain is built from TRBV28 and TRBJ2-3, with 14 nucleotides matching TRBD2. This CDR3 has 16 residues. V was clipped by 4 bases and J by 8 bases; unmatched bases: 8. The V gene's germline CDR1 is MDHEN and CDR2 SYDVKM. The CDR3 sequence: CASSSPTSGGAGTQYF. The CDR3 nucleotides are TGTGCCAGCAGTTCCCCGACTAGCGGGGGGGCAGGTACGCAGTATTTT.

The genes are TRBV6-5 and TRBJ2-7; 8 positions agree with TRBD1. This CDR3 contains 15 residues. Germline V lookup: CDR1 MNHEY, CDR2 SVGAGI. After removal of 0 bases from V and 7 bases from J, the junction contained 8 bases not matched to a gene. CDR3 DNA sequence: TGTGCCAGCAGTTACTCGGGACAGGACCGTAGGGAGCAGTACTTC. Translating it yields CASSYSGQDRREQYF.

The chain employs TRBV13 and TRBJ2-5; TRBD1 matches 8 bases. Germline loops: CDR1 PRHDT, CDR2 FYEKMQ (reference sequence). J was trimmed by 3 bases and V by 0 bases; bases with no gene match: 9. This CDR3 has 17 amino acids. CDR3 sequence (DNA): TGTGCCAGCAGCTTAGGCGTGGACAGGGTTTATGAAGAGACCCAGTACTTC. It specifies CASSLGVDRVYEETQYF. The full variable domain, in which reference TRBV13 and TRBJ2-5 provide the parts outside the CDR3, is AAGVIQSPRHLIKEKRETATLKCYPIPRHDTVYWYQQGPGQDPQFLISFYEKMQSDKGSIPDRFSAQQFSDYHSELNMSSLELGDSALYFCASSLGVDRVYEETQYFGPGTRLLVL.

This chain connects TRBV19 to TRBJ2-1; D uncertain. CDR1 is LNHDA, CDR2 SQIVND, per germline (reference sequence). This CDR3 has 15 residues. The germline V and J ends were trimmed by 3 bases and 8 bases, with 17 bases remaining between them. The CDR3 DNA reads TGTGCCAGTAGTATTCCCGGATCACGAGGCGATGAGCAGTTCTTC. Its translation is CASSIPGSRGDEQFF.

The chain combines TRBV28 with TRBJ1-1; the D gene is possibly TRBD1 (5 bases). V shed 9 bases and J shed 0 bases, with 14 bases lying between them. Germline CDR1 MDHEN, CDR2 SYDVKM. The CDR3 has 14 residues. CDR3 in DNA: TGTGCCAGTCGGGGGAGGGGACTGAACACTGAAGCTTTCTTT. Encoded protein: CASRGRGLNTEAFF.

This clone was observed a few times. The rearrangement links TRBV19 to TRBJ1-2, with TRBD1 matching 7 bases. V was clipped by 5 bases and J by 3 bases; unmatched bases: 6. Germline V gene sequence: CDR1 LNHDA, CDR2 SQIVND (reference sequence). This CDR3 has 14 amino acids. CDR3 DNA sequence: TGTGCCAGTAGTCTGAGGGGGCGTGACTATGGCTACACCTTC. Translating it yields CASSLRGRDYGYTF.

The gene calls are TRBV5-4 and TRBJ2-3; D is perhaps TRBD2 (6 bases). This CDR3 is built from 15 residues. Per germline, CDR1 SGHNT and CDR2 YYREEE (reference sequence). Trimming left V 0 bases short and J 1 base short, with 9 bases between. The CDR3 nucleotides are TGTGCCAGCAGCTTGGAGGCGGGGCGCACAGATACGCAGTATTTT. Translated: CASSLEAGRTDTQYF.

This rearrangement joins TRBV11-3 to TRBJ1-3, with D uncertain. Germline V gene lookup returns CDR1 SGHNT and CDR2 YENEEA. Trimming took 0 bases from V and 1 from J, leaving 10 bases between them. This CDR3 is 16 amino acids long. The CDR3 loop reads CASSLDPGKSGNTIYF. The CDR3 DNA sequence: TGTGCCAGCAGCTTAGATCCTGGCAAATCTGGAAACACCATATATTTT. Filled out from reference TRBV11-3 and TRBJ1-3, the complete variable domain reads EAGVVQSPRYKIIEKKQPVAFWCNPISGHNTLYWYLQNLGQGPELLIRYENEEAVDDSQLPKDRFSAERLKGVDSTLKIQPAELGDSAVYLCASSLDPGKSGNTIYFGEGSWLTVV.

The chain has TRBV5-5 and TRBJ2-3; D is unresolved. V gave up 3 bases and J gave up 0 bases, with 11 bases separating them. Germline-derived CDR1 and CDR2 are SGHKS and YYEKEE (reference sequence). The CDR3 runs 15 residues. The CDR3 sequence: CASSSQVSSTDTQYF. The CDR3 DNA sequence: TGTGCCAGCAGCTCTCAGGTATCTAGCACAGATACGCAGTATTTT.